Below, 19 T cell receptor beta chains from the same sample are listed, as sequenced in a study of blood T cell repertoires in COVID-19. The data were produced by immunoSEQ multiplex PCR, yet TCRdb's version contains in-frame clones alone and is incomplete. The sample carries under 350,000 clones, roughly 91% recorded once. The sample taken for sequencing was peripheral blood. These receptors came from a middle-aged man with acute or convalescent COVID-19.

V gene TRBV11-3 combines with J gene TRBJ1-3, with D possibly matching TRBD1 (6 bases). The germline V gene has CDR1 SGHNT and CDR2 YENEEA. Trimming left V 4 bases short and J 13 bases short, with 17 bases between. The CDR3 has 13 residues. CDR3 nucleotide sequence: TGTGCCAGCAGCTCTGACACCGGGACAAAGATATATTTT. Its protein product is CASSSDTGTKIYF.

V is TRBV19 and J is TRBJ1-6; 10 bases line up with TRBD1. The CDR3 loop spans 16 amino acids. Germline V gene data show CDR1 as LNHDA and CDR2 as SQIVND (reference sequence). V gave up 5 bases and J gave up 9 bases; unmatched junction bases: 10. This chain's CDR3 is CASSPPRTGGSSPLHF. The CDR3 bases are TGTGCCAGTAGTCCCCCAAGGACAGGGGGTAGTTCACCCCTCCACTTT.

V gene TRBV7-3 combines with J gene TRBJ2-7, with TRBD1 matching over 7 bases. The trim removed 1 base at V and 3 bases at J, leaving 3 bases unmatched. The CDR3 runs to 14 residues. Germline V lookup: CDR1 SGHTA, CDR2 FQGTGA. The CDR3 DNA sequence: TGTGCCAGCAGCTTAAATCCAGGGGGCTACGAGCAGTACTTC. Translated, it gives CASSLNPGGYEQYF.

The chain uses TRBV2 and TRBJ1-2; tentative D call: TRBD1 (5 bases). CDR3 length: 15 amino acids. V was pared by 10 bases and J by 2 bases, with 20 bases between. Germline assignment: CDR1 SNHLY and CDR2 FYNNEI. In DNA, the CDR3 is TGTGCCACCTGGGGGGGAGATCTTCTCAACTATGGCTACACCTTC. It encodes CATWGGDLLNYGYTF.

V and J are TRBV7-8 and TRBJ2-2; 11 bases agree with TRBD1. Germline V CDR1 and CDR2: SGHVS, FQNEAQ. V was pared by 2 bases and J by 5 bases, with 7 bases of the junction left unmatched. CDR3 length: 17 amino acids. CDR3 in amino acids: CASSLKGQGARTGELFF. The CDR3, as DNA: TGTGCCAGCAGCTTAAAAGGACAGGGGGCGCGAACCGGGGAGCTGTTTTTT.

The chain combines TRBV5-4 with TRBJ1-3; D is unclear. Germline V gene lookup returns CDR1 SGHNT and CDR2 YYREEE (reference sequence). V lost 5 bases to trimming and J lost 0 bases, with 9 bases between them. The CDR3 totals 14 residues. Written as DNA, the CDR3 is TGTGCCAGCAGGAGGGATCCCTCTGGAAACACCATATATTTT. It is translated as CASRRDPSGNTIYF.

The CDR3 sequence is CASMQGRTEAFF. Written as DNA, the CDR3 is TGTGCCAGTATGCAGGGCCGGACTGAAGCTTTCTTT. V is TRBV5-6 and J is TRBJ1-1, with D possibly being TRBD1 (5 bases). CDR3 length equals 12 residues. In germline, CDR1 is SGHDT, CDR2 YYEEEE. V was clipped by 8 bases and J by 5 bases, with 13 bases between them.

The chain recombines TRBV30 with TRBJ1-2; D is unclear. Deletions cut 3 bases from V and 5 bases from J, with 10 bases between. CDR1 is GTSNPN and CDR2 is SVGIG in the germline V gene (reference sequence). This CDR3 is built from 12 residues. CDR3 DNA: TGTGCCTGGAGAAACCGGGAGTATGGCTACACCTTC. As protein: CAWRNREYGYTF.

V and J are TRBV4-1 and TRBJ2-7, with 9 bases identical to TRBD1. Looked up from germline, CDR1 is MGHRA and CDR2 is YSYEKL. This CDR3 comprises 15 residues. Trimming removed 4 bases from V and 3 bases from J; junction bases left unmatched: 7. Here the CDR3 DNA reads TGCGCCAGCAGCCTCAGTAGGGGACAGGGCTACGAGCAGTACTTC. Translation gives CASSLSRGQGYEQYF.

For the CDR3, the DNA is TGTGCCAGCAGCCGACAGGGACACACTGAAGCTTTCTTT. Translated: CASSRQGHTEAFF. The V call is TRBV6-5, the J call TRBJ1-1; 7 bases agree with TRBD1. Losses at the gene ends were 6 bases for V and 3 bases for J; bases not matched to a gene: 4. CDR3 length: 13 residues. Germline V gives CDR1 MNHEY, CDR2 SVGAGI.

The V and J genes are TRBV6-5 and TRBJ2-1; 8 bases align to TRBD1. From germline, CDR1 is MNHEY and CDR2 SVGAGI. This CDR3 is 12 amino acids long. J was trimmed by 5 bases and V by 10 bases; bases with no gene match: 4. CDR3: CATQTGDNEQFF. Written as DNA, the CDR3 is TGTGCCACCCAGACAGGGGACAATGAGCAGTTCTTC.

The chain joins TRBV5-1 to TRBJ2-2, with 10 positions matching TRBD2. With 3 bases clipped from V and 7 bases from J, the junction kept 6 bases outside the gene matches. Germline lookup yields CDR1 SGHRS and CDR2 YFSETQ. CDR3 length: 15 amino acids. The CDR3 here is CASSSRSGGDGELFF. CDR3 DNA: TGCGCCAGCAGCTCCCGGAGCGGGGGGGACGGGGAGCTGTTTTTT.

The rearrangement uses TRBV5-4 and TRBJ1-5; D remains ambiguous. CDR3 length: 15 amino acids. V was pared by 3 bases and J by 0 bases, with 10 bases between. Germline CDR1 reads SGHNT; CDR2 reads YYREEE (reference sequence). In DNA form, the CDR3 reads TGTGCCAGCAGCTCAGGATTAAATAGCAATCAGCCCCAGCATTTT. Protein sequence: CASSSGLNSNQPQHF.

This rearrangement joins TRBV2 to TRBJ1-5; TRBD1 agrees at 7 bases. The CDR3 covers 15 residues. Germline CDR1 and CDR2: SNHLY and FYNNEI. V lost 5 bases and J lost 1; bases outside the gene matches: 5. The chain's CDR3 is CASSKTGYSNQPQHF. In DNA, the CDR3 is TGTGCCAGCAGTAAGACAGGGTACAGCAATCAGCCCCAGCATTTT.

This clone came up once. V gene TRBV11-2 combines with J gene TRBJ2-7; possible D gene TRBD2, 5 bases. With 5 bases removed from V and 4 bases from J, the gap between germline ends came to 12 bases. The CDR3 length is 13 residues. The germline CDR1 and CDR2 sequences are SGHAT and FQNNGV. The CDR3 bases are TGTGCCAGCAGCCATGGACTGGAGTACGAGCAGTACTTC. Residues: CASSHGLEYEQYF.

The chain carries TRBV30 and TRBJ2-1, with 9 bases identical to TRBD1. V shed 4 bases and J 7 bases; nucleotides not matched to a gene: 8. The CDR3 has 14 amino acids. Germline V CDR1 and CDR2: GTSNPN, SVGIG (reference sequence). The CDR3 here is CAWTPGQGVNEQFF. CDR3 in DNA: TGTGCCTGGACCCCGGGACAGGGCGTGAATGAGCAGTTCTTC.

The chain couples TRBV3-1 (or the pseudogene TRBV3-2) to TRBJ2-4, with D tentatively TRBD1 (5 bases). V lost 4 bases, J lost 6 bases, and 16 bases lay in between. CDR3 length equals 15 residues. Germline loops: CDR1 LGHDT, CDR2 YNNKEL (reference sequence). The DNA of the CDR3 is TGTGCCAGCAGCCCCCAGGGTCAGGTTTTAAACATTCAGTACTTC. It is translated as CASSPQGQVLNIQYF.

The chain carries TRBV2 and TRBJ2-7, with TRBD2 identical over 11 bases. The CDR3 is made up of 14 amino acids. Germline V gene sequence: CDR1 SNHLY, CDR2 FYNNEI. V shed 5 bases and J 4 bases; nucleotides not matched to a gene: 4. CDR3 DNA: TGTGCCAGCAGTCTAGCGGGGGGCCCGTACGAGCAGTACTTC. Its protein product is CASSLAGGPYEQYF.

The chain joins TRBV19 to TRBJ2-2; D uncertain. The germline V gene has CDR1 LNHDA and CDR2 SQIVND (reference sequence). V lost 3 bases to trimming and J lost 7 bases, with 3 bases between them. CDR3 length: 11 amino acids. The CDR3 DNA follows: TGTGCCAGTAGTATCTACGGGGAGCTGTTTTTT. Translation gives CASSIYGELFF.